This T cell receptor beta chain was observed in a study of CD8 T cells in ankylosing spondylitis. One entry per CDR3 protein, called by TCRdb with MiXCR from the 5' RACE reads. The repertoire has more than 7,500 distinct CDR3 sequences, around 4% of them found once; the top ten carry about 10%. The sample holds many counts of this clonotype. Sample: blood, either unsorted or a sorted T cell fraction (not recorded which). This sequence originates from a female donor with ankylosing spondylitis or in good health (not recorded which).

As DNA, the CDR3 is TGTGCCAGCAGCGTAGCTACGGGGCTAGCGAGCACAGATACGCAGTATTTT. Translation: CASSVATGLASTDTQYF. The chain combines TRBV9 with TRBJ2-3, with D possibly TRBD2 on 6 matching bases. Germline-derived CDR1 and CDR2 are SGDLS and YYNGEE. V lost 0 bases to trimming and J lost 0 bases, with 14 bases between them. This CDR3 spans 17 amino acids. The variable domain in full, with the rest retrieved from reference TRBV9 and TRBJ2-3, is DSGVTQTPKHLITATGQRVTLRCSPRSGDLSVYWYQQSLDQGLQFLIQYYNGEERAKGNILERFSAQQFPDLHSELNLSSLELGDSALYFCASSVATGLASTDTQYFGPGTRLTVL.